What follows are 11 T cell receptor beta chains derived from one specimen sequenced in a study of shared clonotypes between healthy human individuals. The protocol was immunoSEQ multiplex PCR, while the TCRdb copy is restricted to in-frame clones and leaves out a portion. The sample records roughly 1 million clones, roughly 80% being singletons. The sample comprised memory CD4+ T cells sorted from blood. Subset indicated: CD45RA-negative fraction. The source of these receptors is a man aged 18 to 29 in good health.

This clone was picked up many times. Other DNA sequences of this sample code for an identical CDR3. The chain recombines TRBV30 with TRBJ1-1; D ambiguous. V was shortened by 2 bases and J by 7 bases, with 8 bases between the two germline ends. The length of the CDR3 is 11 residues. Germline CDR1 reads GTSNPN; CDR2 reads SVGIG (reference sequence). The DNA for the CDR3 is TGTGCCTGGAGTCCCACCCGTGAAGCTTTCTTT. As protein: CAWSPTREAFF.

The rearrangement joins TRBV7-2 to TRBJ2-7, with D possibly TRBD2 on 5 matching bases. V lost 1 base, J lost 3 bases, and 13 bases lay in between. Germline V gives CDR1 SGHTA, CDR2 FQGNSA. This CDR3 spans 15 amino acids. The CDR3 nucleotides are TGTGCCAGCAGCTTAGTCGGAGCGGATAACTACGAGCAGTACTTC. It translates to CASSLVGADNYEQYF.

J is TRBJ2-7 and V is TRBV18, with TRBD2 as a possible D gene (7 bases). The CDR3 contains 15 residues. V dropped 4 bases and J dropped 2 bases, with 15 bases sitting between them. CDR1 KGHSH and CDR2 LQKENI come from the germline V gene. CDR3 region: CASSQSRGATYEQYF. The DNA for the CDR3 is TGTGCCAGCTCACAGAGTCGGGGGGCGACCTACGAGCAGTACTTC.

This clone came up once. V is TRBV29-1 and J is TRBJ2-3; D is unresolved. CDR3 length: 12 residues. V was clipped by 6 bases and J by 3 bases, with 10 bases between them. The germline V gene encodes CDR1 SQVTM and CDR2 ANQGSEA. The DNA for the CDR3 is TGCAGCGTCTTCGTCGGGACAGATACGCAGTATTTT. Amino acids: CSVFVGTDTQYF.

The chain links TRBV9 to TRBJ1-1, with 7 bases matching TRBD1. The CDR3 extends over 17 amino acids. V was clipped by 4 bases and J by 2 bases; unmatched bases: 14. CDR1 SGDLS and CDR2 YYNGEE come from the germline V gene. The CDR3 reads CASSHNLGQRVNTEAFF. The CDR3 bases are TGTGCCAGCAGCCATAACTTGGGACAGCGGGTAAACACTGAAGCTTTCTTT.

This clone appeared a few times. The chain recombines TRBV7-2 with TRBJ1-1; weak D call: TRBD1 (5 bases). Trimming took 4 bases from V and 7 from J, leaving 13 bases between them. CDR1 SGHTA and CDR2 FQGNSA come from the germline V gene. The CDR3 is 13 amino acids. CDR3: CASSSGRRGEAFF. CDR3 nucleotides: TGTGCCAGCAGCTCCGGGCGGAGGGGTGAAGCTTTCTTT.

The chain has TRBV9 and TRBJ2-5; a weak D match, TRBD1 (5 bases). This CDR3 spans 14 amino acids. V shed 4 bases and J shed 5 bases, with 15 bases lying between them. CDR1 SGDLS and CDR2 YYNGEE come from the germline V gene. The CDR3: CASSTQGTRETQYF. CDR3 nucleotide sequence: TGTGCCAGCAGCACTCAGGGAACGAGGGAGACCCAGTACTTC. Variable domain in full (rest from reference TRBV9 and TRBJ2-5): DSGVTQTPKHLITATGQRVTLRCSPRSGDLSVYWYQQSLDQGLQFLIQYYNGEERAKGNILERFSAQQFPDLHSELNLSSLELGDSALYFCASSTQGTRETQYFGPGTRLLVL.

Worth noting for this clone: The sample carries other DNA sequences with the same CDR3. V is TRBV10-2 and J is TRBJ1-1; D unresolved. Germline lookup yields CDR1 WSHSY and CDR2 SAAADI. V lost 0 bases and J lost 8, with 4 bases in between. This CDR3 comprises 11 residues. The CDR3 spells CASSESREAFF. The CDR3, as DNA: TGCGCCAGCAGTGAGTCAAGGGAAGCTTTCTTT.

This chain connects TRBV4-1 to TRBJ2-1; either TRBD1 or TRBD2 may supply D (5 bases each). The CDR3 spans 18 residues. V was trimmed by 0 bases and J by 7 bases, leaving 22 bases between them. Per germline, CDR1 MGHRA and CDR2 YSYEKL. The CDR3 reads CASSQDPGRTASGNEQFF. CDR3 bases: TGCGCCAGCAGCCAAGATCCGGGGCGGACGGCGTCAGGGAATGAGCAGTTCTTC.

The sample holds a few counts of this clone. The chain is built from TRBV5-1 and TRBJ1-6; D is perhaps TRBD1 (5 bases). The CDR3 has 14 residues. The germline V gene has CDR1 SGHRS and CDR2 YFSETQ. V was trimmed by 4 bases and J by 6 bases, leaving 11 bases between them. CDR3: CASSAGPSNSPLHF. CDR3 sequence (DNA): TGCGCCAGCAGCGCGGGACCGAGTAATTCACCCCTCCACTTT. Filled out from reference TRBV5-1 and TRBJ1-6, the complete variable domain reads KAGVTQTPRYLIKTRGQQVTLSCSPISGHRSVSWYQQTPGQGLQFLFEYFSETQRNKGNFPGRFSGRQFSNSRSEMNVSTLELGDSALYLCASSAGPSNSPLHFGNGTRLTVT.

This clone was recorded once. The chain joins TRBV2 to TRBJ1-1; TRBD1 aligns across 12 bases. This CDR3 is built from 13 residues. V lost 6 bases and J lost 13; bases outside the gene matches: 9. Germline loops: CDR1 SNHLY, CDR2 FYNNEI. Here the CDR3 DNA reads TGTGCCAGCAGCCGGGGACAGGGGGCCCCCGGTTTCTTT. This gives the protein CASSRGQGAPGFF. The whole variable domain, filled in from reference TRBV2 and TRBJ1-1, reads EPEVTQTPSHQVTQMGQEVILRCVPISNHLYFYWYRQILGQKVEFLVSFYNNEISEKSEIFDDQFSVERPDGSNFTLKIRSTKLEDSAMYFCASSRGQGAPGFFGQGTRLTVV.